The entry below gives a single T cell receptor (beta chain) sequence along with its context. From germline, CDR1 is SGHNT and CDR2 YYREEE (reference sequence). The V segment lost 4 bases and the J segment 2 bases; nucleotides outside the gene matches: 11. This CDR3 region has 16 residues. This entry belongs to a study of cytomegalovirus exposure and HLA in healthy donors. The PCR made use of 60 Vbeta and 13 Jbeta primers. Assay: immunoSEQ multiplex PCR; the TCRdb copy retains only in-frame clones and omits some. Found here are some 130,000 clones, approximately 80% of them singletons; the top ten hold about 0.7%.

The sample consisted of PBMCs. The chain couples TRBV5-4 to TRBJ1-2; 7 nucleotides line up with TRBD1. The receptor comes from a man between 18 and 29 years old in good health and CMV-seronegative. This CDR3 is CASSPSPDRLNYGYTF. The CDR3 bases are TGTGCCAGCAGCCCGAGTCCGGACAGGCTAAACTATGGCTACACCTTC. Based on the CDR3 plus reference TRBV5-4 and TRBJ1-2, the full variable domain is ETGVTQSPTHLIKTRGQQVTLRCSSQSGHNTVSWYQQALGQGPQFIFQYYREEENGRGNFPPRFSGLQFPNYSSELNVNALELDDSALYLCASSPSPDRLNYGYTFGSGTRLTVV.